This TCR beta chain comes out of a study of blood T cell repertoires in COVID-19. Original processing notes: From reference gene primer amplification, estimates of nucleated cell counts were derived. Clones were sequenced by immunoSEQ multiplex PCR, and TCRdb holds only the in-frame ones, with some missing. The V and J calls and clone size are taken from that table; D and trimming were inferred from the DNA. Found here are about 300,000 clones, approximately 84% of them singletons; the top ten hold roughly 4%. This CDR3 is built from 15 residues. Germline CDR1 SGHVS, CDR2 FQNEAQ. V trimming: 1 base; J trimming: 8 bases; junction bases outside the gene matches: 6.

The receptor was derived from a man in his thirties or forties who had recovered from COVID-19. This chain uses TRBV7-8 with TRBJ2-1; the match to TRBD2 covers 9 bases. Sequenced sample: PBMCs or T cells enriched from blood (not recorded which). DNA for the CDR3: TGTGCCAGCAGCTTAGGGCTAGCGGGGATAGATGAGCAGTTCTTC. The encoded protein is CASSLGLAGIDEQFF.